These 30 T cell receptor beta chains originate from one sample sequenced in a study of T cell changes during pregnancy in multiple sclerosis. Assay used: immunoSEQ multiplex PCR; TCRdb lists only in-frame clones, some missing. Among 32,000 or so clones, about 89% were seen once, and the ten largest hold 2.8%. The sequencing here drew on CD4+ T cells from peripheral blood mononuclear cells, taken in the third trimester of pregnancy. These receptor sequences come from a female donor in good health, enrolled as a control in a pregnancy study.

The genes are TRBV5-8 and TRBJ1-5; 7 positions agree with TRBD1. Germline loops: CDR1 SGHTS, CDR2 YDEGEE. J was trimmed by 7 bases and V by 0 bases; bases with no gene match: 13. CDR3 length: 17 amino acids. CDR3 DNA sequence: TGTGCCAGCAGCTTGGCCCCGACAGGGAATCACAACCAGCCCCAGCATTTT. It encodes CASSLAPTGNHNQPQHF.

This clone was seen only once. The J gene is TRBJ1-3, the V gene TRBV10-3; D is ambiguous. Germline V gene lookup returns CDR1 ENHRY and CDR2 SYGVKD. V was cut by 2 bases and J by 1 base, with 6 bases left in between. This CDR3 is 14 amino acids long. CDR3: CAISEPSSGNTIYF. CDR3 coding DNA: TGTGCCATCAGTGAGCCCAGTTCTGGAAACACCATATATTTT.

The chain combines TRBV21-1 with TRBJ1-2; TRBD1 is the table's D call and was not checked against the DNA. TRBV21-1 is marked as a pseudogene. This CDR3 has 15 amino acids. The CDR3 nucleotides are TGTGCCAGCAGCTCTCGACAGGGGCAGAACTATGGCTACACCTTC. The encoded protein is CASSSRQGQNYGYTF.

The chain has TRBV19 and TRBJ2-7; D remains ambiguous. Trimming removed 3 bases at V and 1 base at J, with 10 bases between. The CDR3 runs 14 residues. Germline V CDR1 and CDR2: LNHDA, SQIVND (reference sequence). CDR3 bases: TGTGCCAGTAGTATGGCGGTATTTTCCTACGAGCAGTACTTC. Protein product: CASSMAVFSYEQYF. The whole variable domain, filled in from reference TRBV19 and TRBJ2-7, reads DGGITQSPKYLFRKEGQNVTLSCEQNLNHDAMYWYRQDPGQGLRLIYYSQIVNDFQKGDIAEGYSVSREKKESFPLTVTSAQKNPTAFYLCASSMAVFSYEQYFGPGTRLTVT.

The chain carries TRBV7-4 and TRBJ2-7; D gene uncertain. CDR1 is SGHVT and CDR2 is SQSDAQ in the germline V gene. The V and J ends lost 0 bases and 5 bases respectively, with 11 bases between them. This CDR3 is built from 14 residues. The CDR3 here is CASSLARCAHEQYF. Here the CDR3 DNA reads TGTGCCAGCAGCTTAGCGCGCTGCGCTCACGAGCAGTACTTC.

This chain links TRBV4-2 with TRBJ2-3, with 11 bases that match TRBD1. J lost 3 bases, V lost 0 bases, and 5 bases had no gene match. The CDR3 has 17 amino acids. Germline V lookup: CDR1 LGHNA, CDR2 YNFKEQ. CDR3 sequence: CASSQEPGTGGTDTQYF. The DNA of the CDR3 is TGTGCCAGCAGCCAAGAACCCGGGACAGGGGGAACAGATACGCAGTATTTT.

The gene calls are TRBV5-4 and TRBJ2-7, with TRBD2 matching over 11 bases. J gave up 5 bases and V 4 bases, and 8 bases lay outside the gene matches. In germline, CDR1 is SGHNT, CDR2 YYREEE (reference sequence). The CDR3 extends over 15 amino acids. The CDR3 nucleotides read TGTGCCAGCAGCGGGGGACTAGCGGCCAATAACGAGCAGTACTTC. Translated: CASSGGLAANNEQYF.

The gene calls are TRBV29-1 and TRBJ2-1; D call uncertain. The ends were cut back, 5 bases at V and 10 bases at J, with 12 bases in the middle. The germline gives CDR1 SQVTM, CDR2 ANQGSEA. The CDR3 consists of 11 residues. CDR3 DNA sequence: TGCAGCGTTTTCCGGAGCGAGGAGCAGTTCTTC. It yields the protein CSVFRSEEQFF.

This sequence joins TRBV14 and TRBJ1-1, with TRBD1 identical over 7 bases. Germline CDR1 reads SGHDN; CDR2 reads FVKESK. This CDR3 spans 14 amino acids. V was clipped by 2 bases and J by 4 bases; unmatched bases: 4. CDR3 DNA sequence: TGTGCCAGCAGCCAATCCGGGACAGTCACTGAAGCTTTCTTT. Protein product: CASSQSGTVTEAFF.

V is TRBV5-6 and J is TRBJ2-7; D perhaps matches TRBD1 (6 bases). The length of the CDR3 is 16 residues. Germline CDR1 is SGHDT and CDR2 is YYEEEE. V lost 3 bases to trimming and J lost 2 bases, with 18 bases between them. The CDR3 loop is CASSWWGQGVPYEQYF. The DNA for the CDR3 is TGTGCCAGCAGCTGGTGGGGGCAGGGCGTACCCTACGAGCAGTACTTC.

This sequence joins TRBV28 and TRBJ2-2, with D uncertain. Germline values: CDR1 MDHEN, CDR2 SYDVKM. This CDR3 has 17 amino acids. Trimming pared 3 bases from V and 1 base from J, leaving 15 bases between. Here the CDR3 DNA reads TGTGCCAGCAGTTTCCCCTGGTTTGACATGAACACCGGGGAGCTGTTTTTT. This gives the protein CASSFPWFDMNTGELFF.

This clone was seen just once. This chain uses TRBV5-1 with TRBJ2-5, with TRBD1 as a possible D gene (6 bases). The CDR3 contains 15 residues. CDR1 is SGHRS, CDR2 YFSETQ, per germline. V was pared by 4 bases and J by 5 bases, with 18 bases between. The CDR3 reads CASSIQGFLLETQYF. DNA of the CDR3: TGCGCCAGCAGCATACAGGGTTTTCTTTTGGAGACCCAGTACTTC.

The rearrangement uses TRBV2 and TRBJ1-6, with TRBD1 matching over 7 bases. The CDR3 loop spans 15 amino acids. Germline CDR1 and CDR2: SNHLY and FYNNEI. The V and J ends lost 7 bases and 3 bases, in that order; junction bases with no gene match: 6. In DNA, the CDR3 is TGTGCCAGCAACGGACAGGTCCGCTATAATTCACCCCTCCACTTT. Translation: CASNGQVRYNSPLHF.

The genes are TRBV9 and TRBJ1-1; a weak D match, TRBD1 (5 bases). The germline V gene encodes CDR1 SGDLS and CDR2 YYNGEE. V was shortened by 0 bases and J by 3 bases, with 15 bases between the two germline ends. This CDR3 has 16 residues. CDR3 DNA sequence: TGTGCCAGCAGCGTAGGCGTGACAAGGGGCCACACTGAAGCTTTCTTT. Protein product: CASSVGVTRGHTEAFF.

The gene calls are TRBV28 and TRBJ2-2, with D maybe TRBD2 (5 bases). Trimming pared 6 bases from V and 1 base from J, leaving 12 bases between. Germline lookup yields CDR1 MDHEN and CDR2 SYDVKM. CDR3 length: 15 residues. The CDR3 region has the DNA TGTGCCAGCAGCCCCGCTAGCTGGAACACCGGGGAGCTGTTTTTT. It codes for CASSPASWNTGELFF.

This chain links TRBV5-1 with TRBJ2-1; 10 nucleotides match TRBD2. The junction had 9 bases not matched to a gene; V was cut back by 0 bases and J by 9 bases. CDR1 and CDR2 (germline): SGHRS, YFSETQ. The CDR3 has 16 amino acids. In nucleotides, the CDR3 is TGCGCCAGCAGCTTGGTATCGAGCGGGAGGGCCGGTGAGCAGTTCTTC. Its protein is CASSLVSSGRAGEQFF. Full variable domain (missing parts from reference TRBV5-1 and TRBJ2-1): KAGVTQTPRYLIKTRGQQVTLSCSPISGHRSVSWYQQTPGQGLQFLFEYFSETQRNKGNFPGRFSGRQFSNSRSEMNVSTLELGDSALYLCASSLVSSGRAGEQFFGPGTRLTVL.

The chain combines TRBV18 with TRBJ2-3; a possible D gene is TRBD1 (5 bases). V was cut by 5 bases and J by 4 bases, with 13 bases left in between. The CDR3 loop spans 14 amino acids. The germline gives CDR1 KGHSH, CDR2 LQKENI. CDR3 sequence (DNA): TGTGCCAGCTCAGAAACAGGCTTTGCAGATACGCAGTATTTT. Translating gives CASSETGFADTQYF.

The chain has TRBV6-5 and TRBJ2-7, with D tentatively TRBD2 (6 bases). The germline CDR1 and CDR2 sequences are MNHEY and SVGAGI. Trimming shortened V by 4 bases and J by 0 bases, and 16 bases separated the two germline ends. The CDR3 has 16 amino acids. CDR3 loop: CASSSIRDFDSYEQYF. The DNA for the CDR3 is TGTGCCAGCAGTTCAATCCGGGACTTCGACTCCTACGAGCAGTACTTC.

The chain employs TRBV2 and TRBJ2-7; 11 positions agree with TRBD2. V lost 6 bases and J lost 4; bases outside the gene matches: 5. Germline loops: CDR1 SNHLY, CDR2 FYNNEI. The CDR3 covers 14 residues. The CDR3 loop is CASRATSGGYEQYF. In DNA form, the CDR3 reads TGTGCCAGCAGAGCTACTAGCGGGGGTTACGAGCAGTACTTC.

V and J are TRBV28 and TRBJ2-1, with 7 bases that match TRBD2. Germline loops: CDR1 MDHEN, CDR2 SYDVKM. This CDR3 has 15 residues. Losses at the gene ends were 6 bases for V and 9 bases for J; bases not matched to a gene: 14. CDR3 coding DNA: TGTGCCAGCAGACCCGGGACTATTCCTTTGGGTGAGCAGTTCTTC. Translating it yields CASRPGTIPLGEQFF.

The chain is built from TRBV18 and TRBJ2-5; D is unresolved. Germline CDR1 is KGHSH and CDR2 is LQKENI. CDR3 length: 16 amino acids. V shed 0 bases and J shed 4 bases, with 15 bases lying between them. CDR3 in amino acids: CASSPPVPEVSETQYF. The CDR3 DNA follows: TGTGCCAGCTCACCACCGGTTCCCGAGGTTTCAGAGACCCAGTACTTC.

CDR3 coding DNA: TGTGCCAGCTCACCACCATCTTTAAGAGATTCACCCCTCCACTTT. Translated: CASSPPSLRDSPLHF. The J gene is TRBJ1-6, the V gene TRBV18; D is unresolved. Germline V lookup: CDR1 KGHSH, CDR2 LQKENI. The V end was cut by 0 bases, the J end by 8 bases, with 11 bases between. The CDR3 has 15 amino acids.

V and J are TRBV5-6 and TRBJ2-1; TRBD2 agrees at 8 bases. CDR1 is SGHDT, CDR2 YYEEEE, per germline. CDR3 length equals 12 residues. V trimming: 4 bases; J trimming: 14 bases; junction bases outside the gene matches: 8. The CDR3 spells CASSRSGSMKFF. The CDR3 DNA sequence: TGTGCCAGCAGCAGAAGCGGGAGTATGAAGTTCTTC.

The sample holds one count of this clone. This chain connects TRBV5-4 to TRBJ2-5, with TRBD1 matching 7 bases. Germline trimming cut 4 bases from V and 2 bases from J; bases unmatched to any gene: 5. Germline CDR1 is SGHNT and CDR2 is YYREEE (reference sequence). The CDR3 contains 14 residues. The CDR3: CASSEGTAQETQYF. CDR3 DNA sequence: TGTGCCAGCAGCGAAGGGACAGCGCAAGAGACCCAGTACTTC. Full variable domain (remainder filled in from reference TRBV5-4 and TRBJ2-5): ETGVTQSPTHLIKTRGQQVTLRCSSQSGHNTVSWYQQALGQGPQFIFQYYREEENGRGNFPPRFSGLQFPNYSSELNVNALELDDSALYLCASSEGTAQETQYFGPGTRLLVL.

This sequence joins TRBV20-1 and TRBJ2-7; D not resolved. Trimming left V 1 base short and J 6 bases short, with 7 bases between. The CDR3 is 11 amino acids. Germline loops: CDR1 DFQATT, CDR2 SNEGSKA (reference sequence). The CDR3 reads CSARVTGEQYF. The CDR3 DNA reads as TGCAGTGCTAGAGTGACGGGCGAGCAGTACTTC.

The V and J genes are TRBV7-9 and TRBJ2-3, with 10 nucleotides matching TRBD2. The CDR3 is made up of 14 amino acids. Per germline, CDR1 SEHNR and CDR2 FQNEAQ (reference sequence). CDR3 nucleotides: TGTGCATCCCAGGGGACTAGCGGCACAGATACGCAGTATTTT. Its translation: CASQGTSGTDTQYF.

This chain joins TRBV12-5 and TRBJ1-4, with TRBD1 as a possible D gene (6 bases). V lost 6 bases, J lost 6 bases, and 29 bases lay in between. The CDR3 covers 19 residues. Germline lookup yields CDR1 LGHNT and CDR2 FRNRAP. In DNA, the CDR3 is TGTGCTAGTGGCCGGCCTCCCCAGGGGCGCGGCGAGGTTGATGAAAAACTGTTTTTT. This sequence encodes CASGRPPQGRGEVDEKLFF. The complete variable domain, with remaining parts taken from reference TRBV12-5 and TRBJ1-4, reads DARVTQTPRHKVTEMGQEVTMRCQPILGHNTVFWYRQTMMQGLELLAYFRNRAPLDDSGMPKDRFSAEMPDATLATLKIQPSEPRDSAVYFCASGRPPQGRGEVDEKLFFGSGTQLSVL.

The chain links TRBV19 to TRBJ1-5, with 9 nucleotides matching TRBD1. With V trimmed by 5 bases and J by 5 bases, 4 bases remained unmatched. Per the germline V gene, CDR1 is LNHDA and CDR2 is SQIVND (reference sequence). The CDR3 contains 14 residues. The CDR3 coding sequence is TGTGCCAGTAGTCCCCGGGACAGGGATCAGCCCCAGCATTTT. Translating gives CASSPRDRDQPQHF.

The chain has TRBV7-2 and TRBJ1-5; D not resolved. This CDR3 has 14 residues. Germline V gives CDR1 SGHTA, CDR2 FQGNSA. V lost 5 bases to trimming and J lost 0 bases, with 8 bases between them. The CDR3 loop is CASSQVDSNQPQHF. DNA for the CDR3: TGTGCCAGCAGCCAGGTCGATAGCAATCAGCCCCAGCATTTT. The full variable domain, with the rest looked up from reference TRBV7-2 and TRBJ1-5, is GAGVSQSPSNKVTEKGKDVELRCDPISGHTALYWYRQSLGQGLEFLIYFQGNSAPDKSGLPSDRFSAERTGGSVSTLTIQRTQQEDSAVYLCASSQVDSNQPQHFGDGTRLSIL.

This chain joins TRBV4-3 and TRBJ2-2; D may be TRBD1 (7 bases). CDR1 and CDR2 from the germline V gene are LGHNA and YSLEER. The V and J ends lost 1 base and 4 bases respectively, with 16 bases between them. CDR3 size: 17 residues. The CDR3 here is CASSQGGGGASTGELFF. As DNA, the CDR3 is TGCGCCAGCAGCCAAGGAGGAGGGGGCGCGAGCACCGGGGAGCTGTTTTTT.